This TCR beta chain comes out of a study of T cells in Graves' hyperthyroidism and ophthalmopathy. What was amplified from RNA transcripts were TCR beta CDR3 regions. When the TCR CDR3 underwent first-round RT-PCR, the HTBI primer set was used. TCRdb used MiXCR to reprocess the multiplex PCR reads, holding one entry per CDR3 protein. Of some 500,000 distinct CDR3 sequences in the sample, 15% to 20% were seen once. Thyroid ultrasound and orbital computed tomography, with clinical symptoms and serum thyroxine and TRAb, informed diagnoses. As to this clonotype: The antigen remains unidentified.

Findings of the study overall: Ophthalmopathy was distinguished from stable hyperthyroidism by 13 V-J signatures. Most thyroid clonotypes with frequency above 0.001 were detected in blood.

V dropped 0 bases and J dropped 0 bases, with 15 bases sitting between them. The CDR3 runs 17 residues. Looked up from germline, CDR1 is LGHDT and CDR2 is YNNKEL (reference sequence). The rearrangement joins TRBV3-1 to TRBJ2-7; TRBD2 might be the D (6 bases). This receptor was obtained from a woman aged 25-40 years with Graves' ophthalmopathy. The specimen sequenced was blood. CDR3 in amino acids: CASSQDPWVAVSYEQYF. CDR3 bases: TGTGCCAGCAGCCAAGATCCGTGGGTAGCGGTCTCCTACGAGCAGTACTTC.